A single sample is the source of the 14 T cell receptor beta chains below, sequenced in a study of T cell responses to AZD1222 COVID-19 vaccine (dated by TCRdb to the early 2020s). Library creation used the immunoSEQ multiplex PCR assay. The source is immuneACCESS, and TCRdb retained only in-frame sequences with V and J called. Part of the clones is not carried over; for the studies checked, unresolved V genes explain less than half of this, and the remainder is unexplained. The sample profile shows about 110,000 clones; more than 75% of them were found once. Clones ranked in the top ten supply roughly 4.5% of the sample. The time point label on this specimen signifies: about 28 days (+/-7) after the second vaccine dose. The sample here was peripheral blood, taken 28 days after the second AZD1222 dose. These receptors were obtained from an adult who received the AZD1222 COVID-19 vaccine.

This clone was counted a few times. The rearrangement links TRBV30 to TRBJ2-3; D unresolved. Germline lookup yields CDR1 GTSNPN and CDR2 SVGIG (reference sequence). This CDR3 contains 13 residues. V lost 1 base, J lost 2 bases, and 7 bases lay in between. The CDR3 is CAWSARLTDTQYF. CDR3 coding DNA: TGTGCCTGGAGTGCAAGGCTCACAGATACGCAGTATTTT.

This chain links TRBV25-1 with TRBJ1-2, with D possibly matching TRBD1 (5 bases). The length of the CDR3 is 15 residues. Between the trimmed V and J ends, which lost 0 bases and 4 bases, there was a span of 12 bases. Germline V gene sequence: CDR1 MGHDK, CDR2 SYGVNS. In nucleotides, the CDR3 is TGTGCCAGCAGTGAATATAGGGCAGGGACCTATGGCTACACCTTC. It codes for CASSEYRAGTYGYTF.

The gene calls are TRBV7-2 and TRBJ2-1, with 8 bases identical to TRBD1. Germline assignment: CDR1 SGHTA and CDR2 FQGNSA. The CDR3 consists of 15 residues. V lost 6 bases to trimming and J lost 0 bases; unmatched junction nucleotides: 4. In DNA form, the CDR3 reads TGTGCCAGCAGTTCGGACAGGGCCTCCTACAATGAGCAGTTCTTC. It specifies CASSSDRASYNEQFF.

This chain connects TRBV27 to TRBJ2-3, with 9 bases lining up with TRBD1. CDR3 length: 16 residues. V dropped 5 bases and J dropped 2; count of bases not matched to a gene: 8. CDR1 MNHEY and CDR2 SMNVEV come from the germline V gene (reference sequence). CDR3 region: CASSPGTGRLTDTQYF. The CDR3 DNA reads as TGTGCCAGCAGTCCCGGGACAGGGAGACTCACAGATACGCAGTATTTT.

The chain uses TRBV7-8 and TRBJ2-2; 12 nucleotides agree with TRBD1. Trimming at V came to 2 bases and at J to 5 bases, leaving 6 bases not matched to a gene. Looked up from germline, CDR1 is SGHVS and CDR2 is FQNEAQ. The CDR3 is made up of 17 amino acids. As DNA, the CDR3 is TGTGCCAGCAGCTTAATTGGGACAGGGGGCTATACCGGGGAGCTGTTTTTT. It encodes CASSLIGTGGYTGELFF.

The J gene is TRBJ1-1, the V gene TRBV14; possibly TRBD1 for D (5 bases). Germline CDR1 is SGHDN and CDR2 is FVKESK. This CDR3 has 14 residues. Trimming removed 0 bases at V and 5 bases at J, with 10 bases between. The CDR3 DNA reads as TGTGCCAGCAGCCAAGACCATACAGGTACTGAAGCTTTCTTT. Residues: CASSQDHTGTEAFF.

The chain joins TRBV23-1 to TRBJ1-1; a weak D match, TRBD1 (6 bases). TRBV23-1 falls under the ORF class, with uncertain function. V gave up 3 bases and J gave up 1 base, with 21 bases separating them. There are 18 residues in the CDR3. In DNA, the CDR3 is TGCGCCAGCAGTCACCGGGACGTGTCGAAGGGGGGGAACACTGAAGCTTTCTTT. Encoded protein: CASSHRDVSKGGNTEAFF.

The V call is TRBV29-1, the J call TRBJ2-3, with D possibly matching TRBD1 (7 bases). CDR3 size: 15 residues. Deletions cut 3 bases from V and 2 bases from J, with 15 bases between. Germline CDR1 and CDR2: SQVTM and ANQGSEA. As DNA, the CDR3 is TGCAGCGTTGATCAGCCAGGGGGACTCACAGATACGCAGTATTTT. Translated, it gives CSVDQPGGLTDTQYF.

The CDR3 DNA reads TGTGCCAGTAGTAGGGGCAGCTTTACCTACAATGAGCAGTTCTTC. This sequence encodes CASSRGSFTYNEQFF. This chain joins TRBV19 and TRBJ2-1, with a possible D match to TRBD1 (5 bases). Trimming took 4 bases from V and 2 from J, leaving 12 bases between them. The CDR3 covers 15 residues. Per the germline V gene, CDR1 is LNHDA and CDR2 is SQIVND (reference sequence). Full variable domain (remainder filled in from reference TRBV19 and TRBJ2-1): DGGITQSPKYLFRKEGQNVTLSCEQNLNHDAMYWYRQDPGQGLRLIYYSQIVNDFQKGDIAEGYSVSREKKESFPLTVTSAQKNPTAFYLCASSRGSFTYNEQFFGPGTRLTVL.

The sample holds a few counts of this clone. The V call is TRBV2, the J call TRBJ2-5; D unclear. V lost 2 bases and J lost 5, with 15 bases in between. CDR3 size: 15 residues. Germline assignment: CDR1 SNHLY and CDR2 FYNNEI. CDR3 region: CASSERLGLRETQYF. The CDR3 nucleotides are TGTGCCAGCAGTGAACGGCTAGGCTTGAGGGAGACCCAGTACTTC.

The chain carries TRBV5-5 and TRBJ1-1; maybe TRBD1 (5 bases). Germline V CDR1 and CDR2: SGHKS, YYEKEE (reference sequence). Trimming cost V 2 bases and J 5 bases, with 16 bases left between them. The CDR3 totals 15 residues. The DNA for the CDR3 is TGTGCCAGCAGCTTAGGGATGGGGGTGCTGACTGAAGCTTTCTTT. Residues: CASSLGMGVLTEAFF.

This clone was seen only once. The CDR3 here is CASSQDRSFYGYTF. The CDR3 DNA reads as TGCGCCAGCAGCCAAGACAGGAGTTTCTATGGCTACACCTTC. The V gene is TRBV4-3, the J gene TRBJ1-2; D gene ambiguous. From germline, CDR1 is LGHNA and CDR2 YSLEER. Trimming removed 0 bases from V and 4 bases from J, with 9 bases in between. There are 14 residues in the CDR3.

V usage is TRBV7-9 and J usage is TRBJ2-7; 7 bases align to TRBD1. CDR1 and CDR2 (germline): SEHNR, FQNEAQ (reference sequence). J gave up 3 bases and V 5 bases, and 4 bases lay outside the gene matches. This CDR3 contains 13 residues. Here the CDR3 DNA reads TGTGCCAGCAGCAACCGGGACAGCTACGAGCAGTACTTC. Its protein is CASSNRDSYEQYF.

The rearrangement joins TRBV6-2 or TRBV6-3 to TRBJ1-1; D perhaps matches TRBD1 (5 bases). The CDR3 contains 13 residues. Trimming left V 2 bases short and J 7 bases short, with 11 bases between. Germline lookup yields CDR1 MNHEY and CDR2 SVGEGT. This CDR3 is CASSYGGELEAFF. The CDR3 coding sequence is TGTGCCAGCAGTTACGGGGGGGAGCTTGAAGCTTTCTTT.